The text below deals with one TCR beta chain. In the authors' methods: Amplification of reference gene primers provided the estimated nucleated cell counts. Measured with immunoSEQ multiplex PCR; TCRdb has only the in-frame clones, and not every one. V, J and clone size derive from that table, while D and trimming were established from the DNA sequence. This sample has 250,000 to 400,000 clones, with 85% to 90% found just once. V dropped 6 bases and J dropped 2; count of bases not matched to a gene: 6. CDR1 MDHEN and CDR2 SYDVKM come from the germline V gene. The CDR3 consists of 14 residues. These data are taken from a study of blood T cell repertoires in COVID-19. Study overall: Samples taken during acute and convalescent COVID-19 were collected in the United States, Italy and Spain. PBMCs, B-cell-depleted T cells, or T cells provided the cDNA or gDNA that made up the material.

This receptor was taken from a woman aged 25-40 years with COVID-19, enrolled during active disease. What was sequenced was peripheral blood. J is TRBJ1-2 and V is TRBV28, with 7 bases that match TRBD1. DNA for the CDR3: TGTGCCAGCAGAAGGACAGGAGCAAACTATGGCTACACCTTC. This translates into CASRRTGANYGYTF.